The source of this TCR beta chain is a study of control samples from healthy donors and cancer patients. This clone occurred once. Sequencing used immunoSEQ multiplex PCR; TCRdb keeps in-frame clones, though not all of them. The repertoire holds approximately 140,000 clones, with roughly 93% as singletons. Trimming removed 4 bases from V and 7 bases from J, with 9 bases in between. Germline V gene sequence: CDR1 SGHNT, CDR2 YYREEE (reference sequence). The CDR3 is made up of 12 amino acids. The chain links TRBV5-4 to TRBJ2-1, with D uncertain. This TCR came from a man aged 18 to 29 in good health. The sample consisted of blood. The CDR3 here is CASSARRNEQFF. CDR3 DNA: TGTGCCAGCAGCGCCCGTAGGAATGAGCAGTTCTTC.